The clone carrying this T cell receptor (beta chain) has more than one count but fewer than ten. The antigen is unknown. The entry originates in a study of post-analysis software for immune sequencing data. Regarding the study as a whole: Same-batch preparations were strongly co-clustered by F measure.

Included in the TCR beta cDNA libraries were unique molecular identifiers. Each CDR3 protein is one row after TCRdb ran MiXCR on the PCR reads. Of more than 500,000 distinct CDR3 sequences in the sample, 34% are singletons; the top ten hold 5% to 6%. This receptor was identified in a girl under 18 with multiple sclerosis. The material sequenced was blood.

Here the CDR3 reads CSAPTGPGANVLTF. CDR3 DNA sequence: TGCAGTGCCCCGACAGGACCCGGGGCCAACGTCCTGACTTTC. V and J are TRBV20-1 and TRBJ2-6; TRBD1 might be the D (6 bases). CDR1 and CDR2 (germline): DFQATT, SNEGSKA (reference sequence). The germline V and J ends were trimmed by 6 bases and 4 bases, with 13 bases remaining between them. This CDR3 has 14 amino acids.